Each of the 3 T cell receptor beta chains below was sequenced from the same sample in a study of early T cells in non-severe SARS-CoV-2 infection. A single record per CDR3 protein comes from TCRdb applying MiXCR to the 5' RACE reads. The profile covers 60,000 or so distinct CDR3 sequences, with about 13% appearing a single time and more than 7.5% taken by the ten largest. Sequencing was carried out using whole blood. The receptors derive from an adult who was a healthcare worker with PCR-confirmed SARS-CoV-2 infection or an uninfected control (not recorded which).

This clonotype was recorded a few times. The chain combines TRBV7-2 with TRBJ1-6; D unresolved. This CDR3 has 13 residues. Between the trimmed V and J ends, which lost 3 bases and 10 bases, there was a span of 10 bases. The germline CDR1 and CDR2 sequences are SGHTA and FQGNSA. Here the CDR3 reads CASSFSRESPLHF. DNA of the CDR3: TGTGCCAGCAGCTTTTCGCGGGAGTCACCCCTCCACTTT.

This clonotype was detected ten times or more. The chain recombines TRBV7-2 with TRBJ1-1; 12 nucleotides align to TRBD1. Germline V gene lookup returns CDR1 SGHTA and CDR2 FQGNSA. The CDR3 contains 14 residues. J was trimmed by 10 bases and V by 4 bases; bases with no gene match: 7. This chain's CDR3 is CASSSRGTGGRAFF. In nucleotides, the CDR3 is TGTGCCAGCAGCTCCCGCGGGACAGGGGGCCGAGCTTTCTTT.

The V call is TRBV4-1, the J call TRBJ2-4; D is unclear. The CDR3 contains 16 residues. Between the trimmed V and J ends, which lost 3 bases and 0 bases, there was a span of 12 bases. Germline V gene data show CDR1 as MGHRA and CDR2 as YSYEKL. The CDR3 sequence: CASSHGSPIAKNIQYF. The CDR3 DNA reads as TGCGCCAGCAGCCATGGGTCCCCTATAGCCAAAAACATTCAGTACTTC.